The present entry profiles one TCR beta chain with its context. What it binds is not known. The data originate from a study of spatial heterogeneity in lung cancer. Study context: Raw reads showed each unique TCR and UMI combination turning up more than ten times on average.

This sample's time point: sample taken at primary tumor resection. The study tagged each TCR cDNA molecule with a unique molecular identifier. TCRdb fed the 5' RACE reads into MiXCR, producing one record per CDR3 protein. The sample includes tens of thousands of distinct CDR3 sequences, around a sixth of them seen just once. Points from the study as a whole: Tumor mutation count correlated with how many alpha and beta TCRs expanded intratumorally.

CDR3 length: 16 residues. Germline V gives CDR1 LNHNV, CDR2 YYDKDF (reference sequence). Trimming pared 5 bases from V and 2 bases from J, leaving 13 bases between. The source is a female donor with early-stage non-small cell lung cancer. The V call is TRBV15, the J call TRBJ2-6; the D gene is possibly TRBD1 (5 bases). The specimen was lung tumor tissue, collected at surgery. The CDR3 here is CATSPGAGTGANVLTF. CDR3 nucleotide sequence: TGTGCCACCAGCCCTGGGGCAGGGACTGGGGCCAACGTCCTGACTTTC.